The 31 T cell receptor beta chains below were found in one sample sequenced in a study of blood T cell repertoires in COVID-19. Sequencing was performed with immunoSEQ multiplex PCR; in TCRdb, only in-frame clones are kept and a portion is missing. This sample has 200,000 to 250,000 clones, with around 80% found just once. The sample taken for sequencing was peripheral blood. The receptors come from a man younger than 45 with active or convalescent COVID-19.

The rearrangement joins TRBV11-2 to TRBJ2-7; D gene unclear. CDR1 SGHAT and CDR2 FQNNGV come from the germline V gene. Trimming removed 3 bases from V and 3 bases from J, with 12 bases in between. There are 14 residues in the CDR3. DNA for the CDR3: TGTGCCAGCAGCTTGGCGGCTCCGGGCTACGAGCAGTACTTC. Translating gives CASSLAAPGYEQYF.

V is TRBV27 and J is TRBJ1-5, with D uncertain. This CDR3 comprises 15 residues. V gave up 4 bases and J gave up 1 base, with 11 bases separating them. Germline V gene sequence: CDR1 MNHEY, CDR2 SMNVEV (reference sequence). DNA for the CDR3: TGTGCCAGCAGTTCACGGAGGGTCAGCAATCAGCCCCAGCATTTT. It yields the protein CASSSRRVSNQPQHF.

The chain links TRBV11-2 to TRBJ2-7; D possibly corresponds to TRBD2 (6 bases). Germline assignment: CDR1 SGHAT and CDR2 FQNNGV. Trimming stripped 7 bases from V and 0 bases from J, with 10 bases between. This CDR3 spans 13 amino acids. The chain's CDR3 is CASKASASYEQYF. CDR3 sequence (DNA): TGTGCCAGCAAAGCTAGCGCCTCCTACGAGCAGTACTTC.

The chain uses TRBV11-3 and TRBJ1-1; D uncertain. This CDR3 is built from 12 residues. Germline CDR1 and CDR2: SGHNT and YENEEA. V dropped 9 bases and J dropped 6 bases, with 14 bases sitting between them. The CDR3 loop reads CASVMRIAEAFF. The CDR3 DNA reads as TGTGCCAGTGTCATGCGAATAGCTGAAGCTTTCTTT.

The CDR3 here is CASSLETGYNEQFF. The CDR3 DNA sequence: TGTGCCAGCAGTTTAGAGACAGGGTACAATGAGCAGTTCTTC. V is TRBV28 and J is TRBJ2-1, with 7 bases identical to TRBD1. This CDR3 spans 14 amino acids. Trimming at V came to 2 bases and at J to 4 bases, leaving 2 bases not matched to a gene. Germline CDR1 is MDHEN and CDR2 is SYDVKM.

This rearrangement joins TRBV6-6 to TRBJ1-5; 10 bases agree with TRBD1. The junction had 4 bases not matched to a gene; V was cut back by 6 bases and J by 5 bases. The CDR3 totals 14 residues. CDR1 is MNHNY and CDR2 is SVGAGI in the germline V gene (reference sequence). The CDR3 DNA reads as TGTGCCAGCAGACCCGGACAGGGGGATCAGCCCCAGCATTTT. It is translated as CASRPGQGDQPQHF.

The chain employs TRBV4-3 and TRBJ2-1; no clear D gene. The CDR3 consists of 15 residues. The germline CDR1 and CDR2 sequences are LGHNA and YSLEER. The V gene lost 0 bases and the J gene lost 6 bases, with 12 bases spanning the gap. This CDR3 reads CASSQDLWRPNEQFF. CDR3 DNA sequence: TGCGCCAGCAGCCAAGATCTATGGAGACCCAATGAGCAGTTCTTC.

This chain uses TRBV21-1 with TRBJ2-5; TRBD2, the table's D call, lacks a check against the DNA. TRBV21-1 is described as a pseudogene. The CDR3 is made up of 15 amino acids. The DNA of the CDR3 is TGTGCCAGCACCCATAACGGACTAGCGGGAGGGGCCCAGTACTTC. Its translation: CASTHNGLAGGAQYF.

The chain uses TRBV10-3 and TRBJ2-1, with 9 bases that match TRBD2. This CDR3 region has 17 residues. Germline V gene sequence: CDR1 ENHRY, CDR2 SYGVKD. Losses at the gene ends were 0 bases for V and 5 bases for J; bases not matched to a gene: 8. CDR3 nucleotide sequence: TGTGCCATCAGTGAGTCGGGAGGCGGGGGGGCAAACAATGAGCAGTTCTTC. Residues: CAISESGGGGANNEQFF.

The chain employs TRBV28 and TRBJ1-4, with TRBD1 as a possible D gene (6 bases). CDR1 is MDHEN, CDR2 SYDVKM, per germline. V shed 3 bases and J shed 0 bases, with 8 bases lying between them. CDR3 length: 15 residues. This CDR3 reads CASSFRQATNEKLFF. Here the CDR3 DNA reads TGTGCCAGCAGTTTCCGACAGGCAACTAATGAAAAACTGTTTTTT.

The chain carries TRBV5-6 and TRBJ2-7, with D perhaps TRBD1 (6 bases). The V end lost 0 bases, the J end lost 1 base, and 11 bases lay between the germline ends. The germline CDR1 and CDR2 sequences are SGHDT and YYEEEE. This CDR3 is 15 amino acids long. The CDR3 DNA sequence: TGTGCCAGCAGCTTGGGTCGCGGACAGTCCTACGAGCAGTACTTC. This encodes CASSLGRGQSYEQYF.

This CDR3 is CASSCDSCPEQYF. In DNA form, the CDR3 reads TGTGCCAGCAGCTGCGACTCCTGTCCAGAGCAGTACTTC. The chain is built from TRBV5-5 and TRBJ2-7; D gene ambiguous. The germline V and J ends were trimmed by 3 bases and 7 bases, with 14 bases remaining between them. The CDR3 sequence is 13 residues long. CDR1 is SGHKS, CDR2 YYEKEE, per germline (reference sequence). Variable domain in full (rest from reference TRBV5-5 and TRBJ2-7): DAGVTQSPTHLIKTRGQQVTLRCSPISGHKSVSWYQQVLGQGPQFIFQYYEKEERGRGNFPDRFSARQFPNYSSELNVNALLLGDSALYLCASSCDSCPEQYFGPGTRLTVT.

In its sample, this clone was seen many times. V and J are TRBV11-3 and TRBJ2-3; D unclear. Trimming took off 0 bases at V and 5 bases at J, with 15 bases between the two ends. The germline V gene has CDR1 SGHNT and CDR2 YENEEA. There are 16 residues in the CDR3. In DNA form, the CDR3 reads TGTGCCAGCAGCTTAGATCTCCGGAGCCTTAAAGATACGCAGTATTTT. It codes for CASSLDLRSLKDTQYF.

CDR3 loop: CATSLAGEAVNEQFF. The CDR3 DNA sequence: TGTGCCACCAGCCTAGCGGGAGAGGCGGTCAATGAGCAGTTCTTC. The V and J genes are TRBV24-1 and TRBJ2-1, with TRBD2 matching 10 bases. V lost 7 bases, J lost 6 bases, and 8 bases stayed unmatched. The V gene's germline CDR1 is KGHDR and CDR2 SFDVKD. The CDR3 is 15 residues long.

V usage is TRBV5-5 and J usage is TRBJ2-7; D ambiguous. This CDR3 region has 13 residues. Germline V gene data show CDR1 as SGHKS and CDR2 as YYEKEE (reference sequence). Trimming removed 1 base from V and 7 bases from J, with 12 bases in between. The CDR3: CASSLHPGREQYF. CDR3 DNA: TGTGCCAGCAGCTTGCATCCGGGTCGGGAGCAGTACTTC.

The gene calls are TRBV5-1 and TRBJ1-2; D is unclear. This CDR3 is built from 16 residues. V shed 0 bases and J shed 5 bases, with 17 bases lying between them. Germline V gene data show CDR1 as SGHRS and CDR2 as YFSETQ. CDR3 in amino acids: CASSLDAGASPYGYTF. For the CDR3, the DNA is TGCGCCAGCAGCTTGGACGCGGGCGCGTCACCTTATGGCTACACCTTC.

Turning to this clone: Its ends do not fully match the called genes, so a read error is possible. CDR3 loop: CASTSSGGAYEQYF. DNA of the CDR3: TGTGCCAGCACAAGCAGCGGGGGGGCCTATGAGCAGTACTTC. The chain is built from TRBV6-5 and TRBJ2-7; 10 bases fit TRBD2. The germline V gene has CDR1 MNHEY and CDR2 SVGAGI. The CDR3 runs to 14 residues.

V usage is TRBV6-5 and J usage is TRBJ1-1; 10 bases are shared with TRBD1. The CDR3 is 14 amino acids. The germline V gene encodes CDR1 MNHEY and CDR2 SVGAGI. With V trimmed by 6 bases and J by 4 bases, 5 bases remained unmatched. The CDR3 sequence: CASRRGQGITEAFF. CDR3 in DNA: TGTGCCAGCAGGAGGGGACAGGGGATCACTGAAGCTTTCTTT.

V usage is TRBV24-1 and J usage is TRBJ1-3; D gene uncertain. V lost 5 bases and J 11 bases, leaving 9 bases between the germline ends. The CDR3 loop spans 11 amino acids. CDR1 is KGHDR, CDR2 SFDVKD, per germline. CDR3: CATSAGSAIYF. The CDR3 DNA reads TGTGCCACCAGTGCGGGGTCGGCCATATATTTT.

This clone was found once. V and J are TRBV13 and TRBJ2-1, with a tentative D call TRBD1 (6 bases). The CDR3 is made up of 16 amino acids. V shed 5 bases and J shed 3 bases, with 17 bases lying between them. In germline, CDR1 is PRHDT, CDR2 FYEKMQ (reference sequence). The CDR3 region has the DNA TGTGCCAGCAGCCCCCGAGGGGACATACACTACAATGAGCAGTTCTTC. Protein sequence: CASSPRGDIHYNEQFF.

The chain links TRBV27 to TRBJ1-1; 8 bases align to TRBD1. Germline-derived CDR1 and CDR2 are MNHEY and SMNVEV (reference sequence). With 1 base clipped from V and 4 bases from J, the junction kept 8 bases outside the gene matches. The CDR3 contains 16 residues. The CDR3 is CASSLWAGQGATEAFF. In DNA, the CDR3 is TGTGCCAGCAGTTTATGGGCCGGGCAGGGGGCCACTGAAGCTTTCTTT.

This clone occurred a few times. The genes are TRBV28 and TRBJ1-2; a possible D gene is TRBD1 (6 bases). The CDR3 runs 16 residues. V shed 10 bases and J shed 8 bases, with 29 bases lying between them. Germline assignment: CDR1 MDHEN and CDR2 SYDVKM. In DNA form, the CDR3 reads TGTGCCACGGGAGGGGACGTGCCAGGGGATTTTGGGGGCTACACCTTC. It encodes CATGGDVPGDFGGYTF.

This clone was observed a few times. The chain combines TRBV28 with TRBJ2-1, with 8 bases aligning to TRBD1. CDR1 and CDR2 from the germline V gene are MDHEN and SYDVKM. Trimming removed 3 bases from V and 4 bases from J; junction bases left unmatched: 2. This CDR3 comprises 14 residues. The chain's CDR3 is CASSFRTGYNEQFF. As DNA, the CDR3 is TGTGCCAGCAGTTTTCGGACAGGGTACAATGAGCAGTTCTTC.

The chain combines TRBV30 with TRBJ1-5; D unclear. CDR1 and CDR2 from the germline V gene are GTSNPN and SVGIG (reference sequence). The CDR3 loop spans 13 amino acids. The V and J ends lost 4 bases and 4 bases respectively, with 11 bases between them. This CDR3 reads CAWTPHSNQPQHF. The CDR3 region has the DNA TGTGCCTGGACCCCCCACAGTAATCAGCCCCAGCATTTT.

This chain's CDR3 is CASSLTSQLAEQFF. The CDR3 nucleotides read TGTGCCAGCAGTCTGACTAGTCAATTAGCGGAGCAGTTCTTC. V is TRBV3-1 (or the pseudogene TRBV3-2) and J is TRBJ2-1, with a weak D call TRBD2 (6 bases). The CDR3 consists of 14 residues. Trimming removed 6 bases at V and 10 bases at J, with 19 bases between. Looked up from germline, CDR1 is LGHDT and CDR2 is YNNKEL (reference sequence).

Here the CDR3 reads CASSARTSGGSEQFF. The CDR3 coding sequence is TGTGCCAGCAGCGCGCGGACTAGCGGGGGGTCAGAGCAGTTCTTC. The V gene is TRBV9, the J gene TRBJ2-1; 14 bases map to TRBD2. The V segment lost 3 bases and the J segment 10 bases; nucleotides outside the gene matches: 6. The CDR3 has 15 amino acids. Germline loops: CDR1 SGDLS, CDR2 YYNGEE.

This chain connects TRBV4-2 to TRBJ1-5, with 8 positions matching TRBD1. Germline trimming cut 1 base from V and 5 bases from J; bases unmatched to any gene: 7. Germline CDR1 is LGHNA and CDR2 is YNFKEQ. CDR3 length equals 16 residues. For the CDR3, the DNA is TGTGCCAGCAGCCAAGTAGAGGACAGGGATGATCAGCCCCAGCATTTT. This translates into CASSQVEDRDDQPQHF.

This clone was counted a single time. This sequence joins TRBV7-9 and TRBJ1-4; D not certain. CDR3 length: 17 residues. V lost 1 base to trimming and J lost 5 bases, with 17 bases between them. CDR1 is SEHNR and CDR2 is FQNEAQ in the germline V gene (reference sequence). The chain's CDR3 is CASSLVSRHFENEKLFF. DNA for the CDR3: TGTGCCAGCAGCTTAGTTTCCAGGCACTTTGAGAATGAAAAACTGTTTTTT.

J is TRBJ1-1 and V is TRBV19; TRBD1 matches 7 bases. V lost 10 bases to trimming and J lost 7 bases; unmatched junction nucleotides: 12. CDR3 length equals 13 residues. The germline V gene encodes CDR1 LNHDA and CDR2 SQIVND (reference sequence). CDR3 DNA sequence: TGTGCCACCCTGAAACAGGGGTCTGATGAAGCTTTCTTT. This encodes CATLKQGSDEAFF. Combining the CDR3 with reference TRBV19 and TRBJ1-1 gives the whole variable domain DGGITQSPKYLFRKEGQNVTLSCEQNLNHDAMYWYRQDPGQGLRLIYYSQIVNDFQKGDIAEGYSVSREKKESFPLTVTSAQKNPTAFYLCATLKQGSDEAFFGQGTRLTVV.

The chain employs TRBV7-2 and TRBJ2-6, with 7 bases identical to TRBD1. The CDR3 totals 18 residues. Germline V gives CDR1 SGHTA, CDR2 FQGNSA. With V trimmed by 4 bases and J by 2 bases, 11 bases remained unmatched. In nucleotides, the CDR3 is TGTGCCAGCAGCTCCCGACAGGGCCCATCGACTGGGGCCAACGTCCTGACTTTC. It yields the protein CASSSRQGPSTGANVLTF. Using reference TRBV7-2 and TRBJ2-6 for the parts outside the CDR3, the full variable domain is GAGVSQSPSNKVTEKGKDVELRCDPISGHTALYWYRQSLGQGLEFLIYFQGNSAPDKSGLPSDRFSAERTGGSVSTLTIQRTQQEDSAVYLCASSSRQGPSTGANVLTFGAGSRLTVL.

A few counts support this clone. The genes are TRBV7-8 and TRBJ2-7; 11 bases align to TRBD2. J was trimmed by 1 base and V by 6 bases; bases with no gene match: 5. Germline CDR1 reads SGHVS; CDR2 reads FQNEAQ. The CDR3 loop spans 15 amino acids. CDR3 protein: CASSPASGGSYEQYF. CDR3 nucleotide sequence: TGTGCCAGCAGTCCCGCTAGCGGGGGGTCCTACGAGCAGTACTTC.